These 31 T cell receptor beta chains were sequenced from one sample in a study of read filtering for tumor transcriptome and immune sequencing. This library used roughly 400 ng RNA and molecular barcoded adaptors spanning alpha/delta and beta/gamma chains. From the reads, TCRdb called clonotypes with MiXCR, one entry per CDR3 protein. Of 100,000 to 150,000 distinct CDR3 sequences detected, roughly 13% appear once; the ten largest clones hold around 10%. Sequenced: a population of CD138-negative cells sorted from bone marrow. These receptors were obtained from a donor aged 40 or older with multiple myeloma.

In its sample, this clonotype was seen many times. The genes are TRBV28 and TRBJ2-3, with 7 bases lining up with TRBD2. The junction had 7 bases not matched to a gene; V was cut back by 7 bases and J by 6 bases. From germline, CDR1 is MDHEN and CDR2 SYDVKM. The CDR3 loop spans 13 amino acids. The CDR3 is CASKLAAPDTQYF. CDR3 DNA sequence: TGTGCCAGCAAGCTAGCGGCTCCGGATACGCAGTATTTT.

This clonotype has at least ten counts. This chain connects TRBV15 to TRBJ2-7; possible D gene TRBD1, 5 bases. This CDR3 is 14 amino acids long. V was pared by 5 bases and J by 0 bases, with 11 bases between. Per the germline V gene, CDR1 is LNHNV and CDR2 is YYDKDF (reference sequence). The CDR3 nucleotides read TGTGCCACCAGCGGCACAGGTTACTCCTACGAGCAGTACTTC. This encodes CATSGTGYSYEQYF.

This clonotype was seen repeatedly, ten times or more. The CDR3 here is CASRFGEPAMNTEAFF. For the CDR3, the DNA is TGTGCCAGCAGGTTCGGAGAGCCCGCGATGAACACTGAAGCTTTCTTT. The rearrangement joins TRBV7-9 to TRBJ1-1; no firm D call. V lost 6 bases and J 0 bases, leaving 17 bases between the germline ends. The CDR3 spans 16 residues. CDR1 is SEHNR, CDR2 FQNEAQ, per germline (reference sequence).

The rearrangement joins TRBV4-1 to TRBJ2-3, with a possible D match to TRBD2 (5 bases). V lost 4 bases and J lost 4, with 9 bases in between. CDR1 and CDR2 from the germline V gene are MGHRA and YSYEKL. The CDR3 covers 13 residues. As DNA, the CDR3 is TGCGCCAGCAGCCTCCAGGACTCAGATACGCAGTATTTT. This sequence encodes CASSLQDSDTQYF.

This clonotype has a count of ten or more. The chain combines TRBV19 with TRBJ2-7; TRBD1 matches 8 bases. V lost 4 bases and J lost 3; bases outside the gene matches: 5. The germline gives CDR1 LNHDA, CDR2 SQIVND (reference sequence). This CDR3 region has 14 residues. The CDR3 loop reads CASSRGQEDYEQYF. DNA of the CDR3: TGTGCCAGTAGTAGGGGACAGGAGGACTACGAGCAGTACTTC.

This chain connects TRBV6-1 to TRBJ1-1; 10 bases fit TRBD1. The CDR3 covers 15 residues. The germline V gene encodes CDR1 MNHNS and CDR2 SASEGT. Trimming took 3 bases from V and 7 from J; bases not matched to a gene: 8. This CDR3 is CASSDLGQGRGEAFF. Here the CDR3 DNA reads TGTGCCAGCAGTGATCTGGGACAGGGGAGAGGTGAAGCTTTCTTT.

This clonotype came up many times. CDR3 loop: CASRRTGGDEAFF. The CDR3 bases are TGTGCCAGCAGGAGGACAGGGGGCGATGAAGCTTTCTTT. The J gene is TRBJ1-1, the V gene TRBV12-3 or TRBV12-4; 11 bases line up with TRBD1. The CDR3 runs 13 residues. The V gene end was trimmed by 6 bases and the J gene end by 7 bases; junction bases not matched to a gene: 4.

This clonotype was counted at least ten times. The J gene is TRBJ2-1, the V gene TRBV12-3 or TRBV12-4; 9 bases line up with TRBD1. Unmatched junction bases numbered 10, after V lost 5 bases and J lost 5 bases. The length of the CDR3 is 16 residues. The CDR3 region is CASSPRGTGRHNEQFF. CDR3 nucleotides: TGTGCCAGCAGTCCTCGGGGGACAGGGAGACACAATGAGCAGTTCTTC.

This clonotype was counted only a few times. The V and J genes are TRBV5-5 and TRBJ2-3; D is uncertain. CDR3 length: 16 amino acids. CDR1 is SGHKS, CDR2 YYEKEE, per germline (reference sequence). V dropped 4 bases and J dropped 0 bases, with 15 bases sitting between them. The CDR3 DNA reads TGTGCCAGCAGCCAGGAGATGGGAACTAGCACAGATACGCAGTATTTT. It encodes CASSQEMGTSTDTQYF. Looking up the rest from reference TRBV5-5 and TRBJ2-3 gives the full variable domain: DAGVTQSPTHLIKTRGQQVTLRCSPISGHKSVSWYQQVLGQGPQFIFQYYEKEERGRGNFPDRFSARQFPNYSSELNVNALLLGDSALYLCASSQEMGTSTDTQYFGPGTRLTVL.

This clonotype was observed at least ten times. The chain links TRBV5-6 to TRBJ1-5; a possible D gene is TRBD1 (5 bases). CDR3 size: 14 residues. Germline-derived CDR1 and CDR2 are SGHDT and YYEEEE. Trimming left V 4 bases short and J 5 bases short, with 13 bases between. The CDR3 DNA follows: TGTGCCAGCAGCGCGGGACGGTACTATCAGCCCCAGCATTTT. Its protein is CASSAGRYYQPQHF.

This clonotype was seen only once. A much larger clone differs from this one at a single base, so this may be a read error. The V and J genes are TRBV5-1 and TRBJ2-3, with 11 positions matching TRBD2. Germline V gene lookup returns CDR1 SGHRS and CDR2 YFSETQ. This CDR3 comprises 14 residues. The CDR3 DNA reads as TGCGCCAGTCTTAGCGGGGGGGACACAGATACGCTGTATTTT. This translates into CASLSGGDTDTLYF.

This clonotype was counted at least ten times. This chain uses TRBV12-3 or TRBV12-4 with TRBJ2-3; D uncertain. The CDR3 totals 15 residues. V was trimmed by 5 bases and J by 1 base, leaving 13 bases between them. The CDR3 sequence is CASSLPTSGTDTQYF. In DNA, the CDR3 is TGTGCCAGCAGTCTTCCCACCTCGGGCACAGATACGCAGTATTTT.

The chain uses TRBV5-5 and TRBJ1-1, with D possibly being TRBD1 (6 bases). The V gene lost 0 bases and the J gene lost 5 bases, with 14 bases spanning the gap. The CDR3 is 15 residues long. Germline CDR1 SGHKS, CDR2 YYEKEE (reference sequence). The CDR3 sequence: CASSLGGGVITEAFF. The DNA for the CDR3 is TGTGCCAGCAGCTTGGGCGGGGGCGTTATTACTGAAGCTTTCTTT.

This clonotype has at least ten counts. This chain links TRBV29-1 with TRBJ1-2, with 10 bases matching TRBD1. The CDR3 has 16 amino acids. J lost 4 bases, V lost 4 bases, and 12 bases had no gene match. Per the germline V gene, CDR1 is SQVTM and CDR2 is ANQGSEA. The CDR3, as DNA: TGCAGCGTTGCCCCCGGTGTGGGACAGGGGCTCTATGGCTACACCTTC. It translates to CSVAPGVGQGLYGYTF.

The J gene is TRBJ2-3, the V gene TRBV28, with 13 bases matching TRBD2. The V and J ends lost 8 bases and 3 bases, in that order; junction bases with no gene match: 8. This CDR3 spans 16 amino acids. Germline CDR1 and CDR2: MDHEN and SYDVKM. DNA of the CDR3: TGTGCCAGCGGACCAACTAGCGGGAGGGGTACAGATACGCAGTATTTT. This sequence encodes CASGPTSGRGTDTQYF.

This clonotype was counted ten times or more. This chain uses TRBV19 with TRBJ2-1; TRBD2 agrees at 10 bases. The CDR3 totals 18 residues. V dropped 0 bases and J dropped 0; count of bases not matched to a gene: 5. Germline CDR1 LNHDA, CDR2 SQIVND (reference sequence). CDR3 nucleotide sequence: TGTGCCAGTAGTATAGACGGACTAGCGGCTAGCTCCTACAATGAGCAGTTCTTC. It translates to CASSIDGLAASSYNEQFF.

The genes are TRBV7-2 and TRBJ1-5; D is undetermined. CDR3 size: 13 residues. Germline CDR1 is SGHTA and CDR2 is FQGNSA. The ends were cut back, 5 bases at V and 3 bases at J, with 8 bases in the middle. This CDR3 reads CASSTVNNQPQHF. The CDR3 DNA follows: TGTGCCAGCAGCACAGTAAACAATCAGCCCCAGCATTTT.

Worth noting for this clonotype: This could be a read error, since a much larger clone is one nucleotide away. The V and J genes are TRBV9 and TRBJ2-1; 7 bases fit TRBD1. Germline V CDR1 and CDR2: SGDLS, YYNGEE. Unmatched junction bases numbered 3, after V lost 0 bases and J lost 3 bases. The CDR3 covers 15 residues. CDR3 protein: CASSVGGGGYNEQFF. The CDR3 region has the DNA TGTGCCAGCAGCGTAGGAGGGGGCGGCTACAATGAGCAGTTCTTC.

The rearrangement uses TRBV11-2 and TRBJ2-3; 10 bases line up with TRBD2. Germline V gene lookup returns CDR1 SGHAT and CDR2 FQNNGV. The CDR3 loop spans 15 amino acids. V lost 5 bases, J lost 2 bases, and 4 bases stayed unmatched. The CDR3 sequence: CASSRGTSDTDTQYF. The CDR3 nucleotides read TGTGCCAGCAGCAGAGGGACTAGCGACACAGATACGCAGTATTTT.

A word on this clonotype: Germline is not matched at one junction end, which may reflect a read error. The chain has TRBV3-1 and TRBJ2-2, with TRBD2 identical over 7 bases. Germline CDR1 reads LGHDT; CDR2 reads YNNKEL (reference sequence). The CDR3 has 15 amino acids. The CDR3: CASSHDGDYTVELFF. The CDR3 nucleotides are TGTGCCAGCAGCCATGATGGGGACTACACCGTGGAGCTGTTTTTT.

The table lists this clonotype with many counts. The chain carries TRBV19 and TRBJ2-1, with TRBD2 matching 8 bases. Germline CDR1 reads LNHDA; CDR2 reads SQIVND (reference sequence). The CDR3 runs to 14 residues. Trimming cost V 6 bases and J 6 bases; bases outside gene matches: 7. CDR3 DNA: TGTGCCAGTAGACGGAGCGGGAGCGGCAATGAGCAGTTCTTC. This sequence encodes CASRRSGSGNEQFF.

There are many counts of this clonotype. J is TRBJ1-2 and V is TRBV6-5, with D possibly matching TRBD1 (5 bases). The V gene lost 5 bases and the J gene lost 4 bases, with 20 bases spanning the gap. Germline CDR1 reads MNHEY; CDR2 reads SVGAGI. CDR3 length: 16 residues. Written as DNA, the CDR3 is TGTGCCAGCAGTCCCCATGATACAGGCACGAGCTATGGCTACACCTTC. Translated, it gives CASSPHDTGTSYGYTF.

This clonotype was counted many times. The V and J genes are TRBV15 and TRBJ1-1; D uncertain. Germline lookup yields CDR1 LNHNV and CDR2 YYDKDF (reference sequence). CDR3 length: 13 residues. Trimming shortened V by 0 bases and J by 6 bases, and 8 bases separated the two germline ends. CDR3 sequence: CATSRDGSSEAFF. The CDR3 nucleotides are TGTGCCACCAGCAGAGATGGTAGCTCTGAAGCTTTCTTT.

Remarks on this clonotype: A read error may explain this, as a much larger clone is one base away. This chain joins TRBV18 and TRBJ2-1, with TRBD1 matching over 10 bases. Germline CDR1 KGHSH, CDR2 LQKENI. The junction had 7 bases not matched to a gene; V was cut back by 5 bases and J by 9 bases. CDR3 length: 14 amino acids. CDR3 region: CASSADRGYSEQFF. The CDR3 DNA sequence: TGTGCCAGCTCAGCGGACAGGGGGTATAGTGAGCAGTTCTTC. The full variable domain, in which reference TRBV18 and TRBJ2-1 provide the parts outside the CDR3, is NAGVMQNPRHLVRRRGQEARLRCSPMKGHSHVYWYRQLPEEGLKFMVYLQKENIIDESGMPKERFSAEFPKEGPSILRIQQVVRGDSAAYFCASSADRGYSEQFFGPGTRLTVL.

This chain links TRBV7-2 with TRBJ2-3, with D possibly being TRBD1 or TRBD2 (7 bases each). The CDR3 length is 16 residues. The ends were cut back, 5 bases at V and 4 bases at J, with 19 bases in the middle. Germline loops: CDR1 SGHTA, CDR2 FQGNSA. In nucleotides, the CDR3 is TGTGCCAGCAGCGACCCTGGGGCAGGGGGGGCAGATACGCAGTATTTT. It encodes CASSDPGAGGADTQYF.

At least ten counts were recorded for this clonotype. J is TRBJ1-5 and V is TRBV20-1; D is perhaps TRBD1 (6 bases). V was shortened by 5 bases and J by 4 bases, with 12 bases between the two germline ends. There are 13 residues in the CDR3. Germline V gene lookup returns CDR1 DFQATT and CDR2 SNEGSKA (reference sequence). CDR3 sequence: CSAPRGGNQPQHF. For the CDR3, the DNA is TGCAGTGCTCCTCGAGGGGGAAATCAGCCCCAGCATTTT.

In its sample, this clonotype was seen many times. The V gene is TRBV10-3, the J gene TRBJ2-7; 14 nucleotides line up with TRBD2. The CDR3 loop spans 14 amino acids. Germline V gives CDR1 ENHRY, CDR2 SYGVKD. J lost 2 bases, V lost 10 bases, and 4 bases had no gene match. CDR3 sequence reads: CASGTSGGTYEQYF. CDR3 nucleotides: TGTGCCAGCGGGACTAGCGGGGGAACCTACGAGCAGTACTTC.

This clonotype has at least ten counts. The V call is TRBV9, the J call TRBJ2-1; 10 bases fit TRBD2. Germline values: CDR1 SGDLS, CDR2 YYNGEE. The CDR3 is made up of 17 amino acids. After removal of 3 bases from V and 5 bases from J, the junction contained 11 bases not matched to a gene. The CDR3 DNA reads as TGTGCCAGCAGCGCCCGCAGGGCTAGCGGGAGAGACAATGAGCAGTTCTTC. Protein: CASSARRASGRDNEQFF.

The chain joins TRBV5-1 to TRBJ2-2; D not certain. V was trimmed by 1 base and J by 7 bases, leaving 11 bases between them. CDR1 SGHRS and CDR2 YFSETQ come from the germline V gene. CDR3 size: 14 residues. The CDR3 protein is CASSLLTGSGELFF. CDR3 DNA sequence: TGCGCCAGCAGCTTGCTGACCGGCAGCGGGGAGCTGTTTTTT.

A few counts support this clonotype. V and J are TRBV7-2 and TRBJ2-5; 14 nucleotides agree with TRBD2. Germline V gene lookup returns CDR1 SGHTA and CDR2 FQGNSA. There are 15 residues in the CDR3. The V gene end was trimmed by 5 bases and the J gene end by 4 bases; junction bases not matched to a gene: 3. The CDR3 region has the DNA TGTGCCAGCAGCCAGACTAGCGGGAGGGGAGAGACCCAGTACTTC. This codes for CASSQTSGRGETQYF.

In its sample, this clonotype was seen a few times. The chain carries TRBV5-4 and TRBJ2-3; the match to TRBD2 covers 7 bases. Germline V lookup: CDR1 SGHNT, CDR2 YYREEE (reference sequence). The V segment lost 0 bases and the J segment 4 bases; nucleotides outside the gene matches: 5. The CDR3 extends over 15 amino acids. CDR3 amino acids: CASSLGAGVSDTQYF. In nucleotides, the CDR3 is TGTGCCAGCAGCTTGGGGGCGGGAGTGTCAGATACGCAGTATTTT.